The entry below describes one T cell receptor beta chain. Its matching antigen is unknown. V lost 4 bases and J lost 4, with 12 bases in between. This CDR3 is 13 amino acids long. CDR1 is SGHTS and CDR2 is YDEGEE in the germline V gene. Per the authors' pipeline: Filtering of immunoSEQ junctional sequences could not match full-length read filtering. Repertoires were generated with immunoSEQ multiplex PCR, while TCRdb's copy carries only in-frame clones and drops some. The D gene and trimming were derived from the DNA, and the V and J assignments and clone size from that table. The sample has roughly 2 million clones, 85% to 95% seen once; the top ten hold 0.1% to 0.15%. These data come from a study of shared clonotypes between healthy human individuals. Looking at the study overall: Each donor had three CD4 naive, three CD4 memory, two CD8 naive and one CD8 memory plate.

The study, taken as a whole, reports: Shared across a few donors were roughly 5.3% of the naive CD4 clonotypes.

This clonotype was sampled from a man aged 18 to 30 in good health. The sequenced material came from naive CD4+ T cells sorted from blood. Subset: CD45RA+ positively selected. V and J are TRBV5-8 and TRBJ2-7, with D perhaps matching TRBD1 or TRBD2 (5 bases each). CDR3 protein: CASSPNWGYEQYF. The CDR3 DNA sequence: TGTGCCAGCAGCCCGAACTGGGGGTACGAGCAGTACTTC.